This TCR beta chain originates from a study of CD8 T cells in Susac syndrome. About the study: Each patient with Susac syndrome, at the time of blood draw, was therapy-naive, on corticosteroids, or on intravenous immunoglobulin alone. Whole-study findings and limits: CD8+ clones in Susac expanded most in TEMRA cells and active patients. The total CD8+ repertoires contained under 20 Susac-specific public clones, and the CD8+ TEMRA repertoires contained about 5.

The Susac syndrome patients fit the recently defined diagnostic criteria for definite or probable disease. Regarding this clonotype: Antigen specificity is unknown.

Random hexamers were used to reverse transcribe an amount of roughly 0.5 to 1 ug RNA. In TCRdb, the immunoSEQ multiplex PCR reads were re-called with MiXCR into one record per CDR3 protein. The top ten clones hold about 0.28% of a sample with 95,000 to 150,000 distinct CDR3 sequences, roughly 94% of them seen once. The specimen was CD8+ T cells from PBMCs. This clonotype was sampled from a human donor with Susac syndrome.

This CDR3 is CASTGTGVHNEQFF. The CDR3 bases are TGTGCCAGCACCGGGACAGGGGTCCACAATGAGCAGTTCTTC. The gene calls are TRBV11-2 and TRBJ2-1; 10 positions match TRBD1. This CDR3 comprises 14 residues. Trimming removed 7 bases from V and 5 bases from J; junction bases left unmatched: 5. Germline CDR1 reads SGHAT; CDR2 reads FQNNGV. Together with reference TRBV11-2 and TRBJ2-1, the CDR3 gives the full variable domain: EAGVAQSPRYKIIEKRQSVAFWCNPISGHATLYWYQQILGQGPKLLIQFQNNGVVDDSQLPKDRFSAERLKGVDSTLKIQPAKLEDSAVYLCASTGTGVHNEQFFGPGTRLTVL.